This T cell receptor (beta chain) was sequenced for a study of human T cells and chemical hapten exposure (dated by TCRdb to the early 2020s). Regarding the study in general: For sensitization, 2% DPC in acetone was applied to a roughly 2 cm by roughly 2 cm area of upper inner arm skin. Throughout the approximately 25-week study period, patients were also given weekly therapeutic DPC doses on the scalp. Patch tests used Finn chambers with 0.01% DPC on the upper back, scored after 6 days by International Contact Dermatitis Research Group standards. Alopecia areata with under or over 50% scalp involvement, alopecia totalis and alopecia universalis were represented in the patient cohort, which was mostly female. The libraries were sequenced as a pool, and the TCR yield per sample differed mostly because of small variations in library volumes within the pool. Peripheral blood TCR repertoire changes were tracked in vivo in alopecia patients during primary and secondary sensitization to the hapten diphenylcyclopropenone (DPC). Blood was sampled from patients pre-sensitization (week 0) and at 2, 6 and about 24 weeks after DPC sensitization. About 30 alopecia patients provided blood for TCR sequencing at one to four time points (pre-sensitization, 2, 6 and 24 weeks). Broad study findings and their caveats: DPC sensitization did not change how many TCRs were above 1 in 1000 frequency, and no evidence was found of alterations in global repertoire structure. The number of PT1 expanded TCRs positively correlated with patch test score, significant at thresholds 8, 16 and 32 but not 4. After repeated subsampling, changes were observed in the strength of the expansion versus patch-test correlation and in the threshold at which the correlation became significant. Compared with pre-sensitization or healthy control sets, expanded TCRs formed significantly more large CDR3 similarity clusters, which is consistent with antigen-driven responses. Alopecia, a presumed autoimmune disease, was present in all patients, so the immune response of the patients might differ from that of healthy individuals.

Comments on this clonotype: Its antigen specificity is not known. Qualities for individual bases were not recorded, and no much larger clone is one base off.

The sample's time point label, decoded: pre-sensitization, week 0. The sample's treatment or condition, from its label and the paper: therapeutic diphenylcyclopropenone sensitization with weekly scalp DPC. At each patch-test visit, blood was drawn before the patch test was applied. Patients were eligible if aged 18 to 70, diagnosed with alopecia and judged suitable for DPC therapy, and pregnant patients were excluded. Total RNA was isolated from unfractionated whole blood collected in Tempus Blood RNA tubes. The library came from RACE. The sequencing machine was a NextSeq 500. During library preparation, unique molecular identifiers were attached to individual cDNA molecules so that TCRs could be counted in a quantitative, reproducible way. Both TCR alpha and TCR beta chains were sequenced from each blood RNA sample. Per the source publication's procedure: Samples had a median of 95,638 TCRs, with a range from roughly 20,000 to 690,600. V, J and CDR3 annotation of the TCR reads was performed with the Decombinator software suite. For PS versus PT1 abundance plots, all samples were subsampled to the same number of TCRs (28,000). Expanded TCRs were defined as absent before sensitization and observed at least eight times at the 2-week time point. TCRdb passed the public sequencing reads through fastp at Q25 and MiXCR, retaining productive beta sequences. Identical CDR3 proteins give one entry, which carries the most common genes and DNA. The V and J calls here are based on TCRdb, not the publication. For this sample the table gives approximately 77,000 distinct CDR3 sequences, of which 14% were detected only once. Together, the top ten hold about 4.6% of the sample.

The germline ends are 7 bases apart after V is trimmed by 5 bases and J by 1 base. The CDR3, cysteine through phenylalanine, is 13 amino acids long. Of the read, only the CDR3 DNA is kept; its 39 bases are in frame from base 1. For CDR1 and CDR2, the germline V gene lists KGHSH and LQKENI. The rearrangement combines TRBV18 with TRBJ2-3, with the D gene call left open. Sequenced material: whole blood, taken in connection with sensitization to the hapten diphenylcyclopropenone (DPC). The clonotype comes from a woman aged 45-65 years with alopecia areata. Some clones in this sample may be carry-over from other donors' samples. The CDR3 is CASSGRGTDTQYF. Read as DNA, the sequence is TGTGCCAGCTCAGGAAGGGGCACAGATACGCAGTATTTT.